In its sample, the clone carrying this TCR beta chain was seen a few times. This sample is part of a study of response to subunit inactivated influenza vaccine. TCRdb recomputed calls from the RT-PCR reads with MiXCR, one row per CDR3 protein. This sample has 650,000 to 850,000 distinct CDR3 sequences, with approximately 13% found just once. This CDR3 has 12 residues. Deletions cut 4 bases from V and 4 bases from J, with 8 bases between. Germline V gene lookup returns CDR1 SGHDT and CDR2 YYEEEE. The receptor was isolated from a man aged 45-60 years who received an inactivated influenza vaccine. The sequencing here drew on PBMCs from blood, taken approximately 15 days before vaccination. The rearrangement uses TRBV5-6 and TRBJ1-2, with D uncertain. CDR3 sequence reads: CASSTTAYGYTF. DNA for the CDR3: TGTGCCAGCAGCACCACAGCCTATGGCTACACCTTC.